This TCR beta chain was identified in a study of blood T cell repertoires in COVID-19. The overall study: Spain, Italy and the United States supplied samples that represented acute and convalescent COVID-19. The analysed material was cDNA or gDNA that came from T cells, B-cell-depleted T cells, or PBMCs.

Cohort assignment relied on participant-reported clinical history. Assay: immunoSEQ multiplex PCR; the TCRdb copy retains only in-frame clones and omits some. Of more than 250,000 clones in the sample, more than 70% were seen once. The sequencing sample was made of PBMCs or T cells enriched from blood (not recorded which). This receptor was obtained from a woman aged 40 to 49 with acute COVID-19.

The CDR3 DNA reads TGTGCCAGCAGTGCATCAGGGGATTCTGGAAACACCATATATTTT. It codes for CASSASGDSGNTIYF. The rearrangement uses TRBV25-1 and TRBJ1-3, with a possible D match to TRBD1 (6 bases). V was shortened by 4 bases and J by 1 base, with 11 bases between the two germline ends. CDR1 and CDR2 (germline): MGHDK, SYGVNS. CDR3 length: 15 amino acids.